The T cell receptor beta chain under discussion was sequenced for a study of read filtering for tumor transcriptome and immune sequencing. Study context: By R-ISS, stages I, II and III held around 8, 16 and 7 patients. DNase treatment preceded whole-transcriptome library preparation. Overall study results and limits: Dropping single-read clonotypes raised IR-seq and RNA-seq shared-clonotype correlation.

At the time of active disease, bone marrow was collected from every patient. Molecular barcoded adaptors covering alpha/delta and beta/gamma chains were used on approximately 400 ng RNA. TCRdb passed the reads through MiXCR, listing each CDR3 protein once. There are approximately 14,000 distinct CDR3 sequences in the sample; roughly 22% occur only once, and around 80% lies in the top ten. Concerning this clonotype: Its target is unknown.

Germline CDR1 SGDLS, CDR2 YYNGEE. V gave up 3 bases and J gave up 3 bases; unmatched junction bases: 9. The CDR3 spans 16 residues. The chain employs TRBV9 and TRBJ2-1, with 7 bases lining up with TRBD2. The sequenced material came from a population of CD138-negative cells sorted from bone marrow. This TCR was recovered from a donor older than 35 with multiple myeloma. The CDR3, as DNA: TGTGCCAGCAGCGCCGCTCTAGCGGCTGGCTACAATGAGCAGTTCTTC. It specifies CASSAALAAGYNEQFF.